This passage covers 24 T cell receptor beta chains from one sample sequenced in a study of blood T cell repertoires in COVID-19. Assay used: immunoSEQ multiplex PCR; TCRdb lists only in-frame clones, some missing. The table has 350,000 to 400,000 clones, roughly 92% seen once. The sequencing input was PBMCs or T cells enriched from blood (not recorded which). The receptors shown here come from a middle-aged woman who had been exposed to COVID-19.

V is TRBV5-4 and J is TRBJ2-7; the match to TRBD1 covers 9 bases. Trimming at V came to 4 bases and at J to 12 bases, leaving 17 bases not matched to a gene. The germline V gene has CDR1 SGHNT and CDR2 YYREEE (reference sequence). There are 15 residues in the CDR3. The CDR3 loop reads CASSSLLDRGQSTYF. CDR3 nucleotides: TGTGCCAGCAGCAGCTTATTGGACAGGGGACAATCGACGTACTTC.

The chain has TRBV11-3 and TRBJ2-2; D is unresolved. Germline loops: CDR1 SGHNT, CDR2 YENEEA. Trimming left V 2 bases short and J 4 bases short, with 5 bases between. The CDR3 contains 13 residues. The CDR3 reads CASSLWSTGELFF. The CDR3 DNA reads TGTGCCAGCAGCTTATGGAGCACCGGGGAGCTGTTTTTT.

J is TRBJ2-2 and V is TRBV28; D is perhaps TRBD2 (6 bases). The CDR3 has 16 amino acids. The germline V gene encodes CDR1 MDHEN and CDR2 SYDVKM. With 4 bases removed from V and 1 base from J, the gap between germline ends came to 13 bases. This chain's CDR3 is CASSSPGLQNTGELFF. The DNA for the CDR3 is TGTGCCAGCAGTTCTCCGGGACTCCAGAACACCGGGGAGCTGTTTTTT.

The chain recombines TRBV3-1 (or the pseudogene TRBV3-2) with TRBJ1-6, with 7 positions matching TRBD1. Trimming removed 5 bases from V and 9 bases from J; junction bases left unmatched: 10. CDR1 is LGHDT and CDR2 is YNNKEL in the germline V gene (reference sequence). This CDR3 has 15 residues. DNA for the CDR3: TGTGCCAGCAGCTCCCGACAGGGTAGCAGTTCACCCCTCCACTTT. It translates to CASSSRQGSSSPLHF.

V gene TRBV7-9 combines with J gene TRBJ2-7; D may be TRBD1 (6 bases). Germline V gives CDR1 SEHNR, CDR2 FQNEAQ (reference sequence). The CDR3 contains 14 residues. V lost 1 base and J lost 5, with 12 bases in between. CDR3 in DNA: TGTGCCAGCAGCTTAGTCGCAGGGGACGACGAGCAGTACTTC. Protein: CASSLVAGDDEQYF. Full variable domain (missing parts from reference TRBV7-9 and TRBJ2-7): DTGVSQNPRHKITKRGQNVTFRCDPISEHNRLYWYRQTLGQGPEFLTYFQNEAQLEKSRLLSDRFSAERPKGSFSTLEIQRTEQGDSAMYLCASSLVAGDDEQYFGPGTRLTVT.

V gene TRBV18 combines with J gene TRBJ2-1; 7 nucleotides line up with TRBD1. Germline-derived CDR1 and CDR2 are KGHSH and LQKENI. V shed 6 bases, J shed 8 bases, and the junction held 16 bases outside the gene matches. The CDR3 is 16 amino acids. In nucleotides, the CDR3 is TGTGCCAGCTCCCCAGATCCGACAGGGAGAGGATATGAGCAGTTCTTC. This translates into CASSPDPTGRGYEQFF. The entire variable domain, with the rest obtained from reference TRBV18 and TRBJ2-1, is as follows: NAGVMQNPRHLVRRRGQEARLRCSPMKGHSHVYWYRQLPEEGLKFMVYLQKENIIDESGMPKERFSAEFPKEGPSILRIQQVVRGDSAAYFCASSPDPTGRGYEQFFGPGTRLTVL.

The rearrangement joins TRBV27 to TRBJ1-6; the D is unclear. The CDR3 is made up of 15 amino acids. V lost 4 bases to trimming and J lost 7 bases, with 14 bases between them. CDR1 and CDR2 (germline): MNHEY, SMNVEV (reference sequence). The CDR3 DNA reads TGTGCCAGCAGTTCCAGTCGAGGGAGAAATTCACCCCTCCACTTT. This sequence encodes CASSSSRGRNSPLHF.

The V and J genes are TRBV12-3 or TRBV12-4 and TRBJ1-2; D unclear. Trimming cost V 8 bases and J 4 bases, with 11 bases left between them. CDR3 length: 12 residues. The CDR3 sequence is CASGYSGYGYTF. The CDR3 DNA reads TGTGCCAGCGGCTACAGCGGCTATGGCTACACCTTC.

The rearrangement uses TRBV9 and TRBJ2-7; 10 positions match TRBD1. V gave up 0 bases and J gave up 3 bases; unmatched junction bases: 3. CDR1 and CDR2 (germline): SGDLS, YYNGEE. The CDR3 runs to 15 residues. The CDR3: CASSVGGQGVYEQYF. In DNA form, the CDR3 reads TGTGCCAGCAGCGTAGGAGGACAGGGGGTCTACGAGCAGTACTTC.

CDR3 sequence reads: CATGQGNEQFF. The CDR3 region has the DNA TGTGCCACCGGACAGGGGAATGAGCAGTTCTTC. The chain combines TRBV24-1 with TRBJ2-1; 9 positions match TRBD1. The CDR3 consists of 11 residues. The trim removed 9 bases at V and 7 bases at J, leaving 0 bases unmatched. Germline CDR1 KGHDR, CDR2 SFDVKD.

The rearrangement uses TRBV4-3 and TRBJ2-1; 12 bases fit TRBD2. With V trimmed by 0 bases and J by 0 bases, 9 bases remained unmatched. Looked up from germline, CDR1 is LGHNA and CDR2 is YSLEER. The CDR3 has 20 amino acids. CDR3 bases: TGCGCCAGCAGCCAAGATTGGGGGCTAGCGGGAGGGAGCTCCTACAATGAGCAGTTCTTC. It codes for CASSQDWGLAGGSSYNEQFF.

The rearrangement links TRBV24-1 to TRBJ1-2; D call uncertain. This CDR3 comprises 16 residues. CDR1 KGHDR and CDR2 SFDVKD come from the germline V gene. V was cut by 1 base and J by 3 bases, with 14 bases left in between. CDR3 DNA: TGTGCCACCAGTGATTTCCCAGGCCCCTGGGACTATGGCTACACCTTC. Translated, it gives CATSDFPGPWDYGYTF.

J is TRBJ1-1 and V is TRBV7-8; maybe TRBD1 (5 bases). Trimming shortened V by 1 base and J by 4 bases, and 13 bases separated the two germline ends. Germline lookup yields CDR1 SGHVS and CDR2 FQNEAQ. The CDR3 loop spans 15 amino acids. In DNA, the CDR3 is TGTGCCAGCAGCTTAGGGGGCGGCGTGGGCACTGAAGCTTTCTTT. Its protein product is CASSLGGGVGTEAFF.

The V gene is TRBV5-4, the J gene TRBJ1-1, with TRBD1 matching over 7 bases. V gave up 1 base and J gave up 2 bases; unmatched junction bases: 5. Germline-derived CDR1 and CDR2 are SGHNT and YYREEE (reference sequence). CDR3 length equals 15 residues. The CDR3 DNA reads as TGTGCCAGCAGCTTGCACAAGGGGGCAAACACTGAAGCTTTCTTT. This gives the protein CASSLHKGANTEAFF.

The chain joins TRBV6-4 to TRBJ1-2, with a possible D match to TRBD1 (6 bases). V was clipped by 0 bases and J by 8 bases, with 10 bases between them. CDR3 length equals 13 residues. Germline lookup yields CDR1 MRHNA and CDR2 SNTAGT. The CDR3 DNA reads TGTGCCAGCAGTGACTCAAGAGGGACAGGCTACACCTTC. Amino acids: CASSDSRGTGYTF.

V gene TRBV6-4 combines with J gene TRBJ2-1; 8 nucleotides match TRBD2. V was clipped by 4 bases and J by 5 bases; unmatched bases: 4. The CDR3 is made up of 14 amino acids. From germline, CDR1 is MRHNA and CDR2 SNTAGT. The CDR3 is CASSVGTSNNEQFF. DNA of the CDR3: TGTGCCAGCAGTGTTGGGACTAGTAACAATGAGCAGTTCTTC.

This clone appeared once. This rearrangement joins TRBV5-6 to TRBJ2-1; 15 positions match TRBD2. The ends lost 4 bases at V and 4 bases at J; junction bases unmatched: 9. In germline, CDR1 is SGHDT, CDR2 YYEEEE. The CDR3 has 18 residues. The CDR3 region has the DNA TGTGCCAGCAGCCCCGGACTAGCGGGAGGGCCAAGGTACAATGAGCAGTTCTTC. The encoded protein is CASSPGLAGGPRYNEQFF. Based on the CDR3 plus reference TRBV5-6 and TRBJ2-1, the full variable domain is DAGVTQSPTHLIKTRGQQVTLRCSPKSGHDTVSWYQQALGQGPQFIFQYYEEEERQRGNFPDRFSGHQFPNYSSELNVNALLLGDSALYLCASSPGLAGGPRYNEQFFGPGTRLTVL.

This clone was observed a handful of times. The chain employs TRBV12-3 or TRBV12-4 and TRBJ1-1; D is unclear. This CDR3 contains 13 residues. V was cut by 2 bases and J by 1 base, with 5 bases left in between. In nucleotides, the CDR3 is TGTGCCAGCAGTTTATCCCGGAACACTGAAGCTTTCTTT. Its protein is CASSLSRNTEAFF.

The chain couples TRBV11-2 to TRBJ2-7, with D perhaps matching TRBD1 (5 bases). The CDR3 sequence is 13 residues long. Trimming removed 4 bases at V and 0 bases at J, with 7 bases between. Germline V CDR1 and CDR2: SGHAT, FQNNGV. The CDR3 region is CASSSQGSYEQYF. The CDR3 DNA reads TGTGCCAGCAGCTCCCAGGGCTCCTACGAGCAGTACTTC. Full variable domain (missing parts from reference TRBV11-2 and TRBJ2-7): EAGVAQSPRYKIIEKRQSVAFWCNPISGHATLYWYQQILGQGPKLLIQFQNNGVVDDSQLPKDRFSAERLKGVDSTLKIQPAKLEDSAVYLCASSSQGSYEQYFGPGTRLTVT.

The gene calls are TRBV5-6 and TRBJ1-6, with TRBD1 identical over 10 bases. CDR1 is SGHDT and CDR2 is YYEEEE in the germline V gene. V was clipped by 7 bases and J by 7 bases; unmatched bases: 8. This CDR3 has 15 residues. The CDR3 region has the DNA TGTGCCAGCGGCGGGACAGGGGCCCCCAATTCACCCCTCCACTTT. It encodes CASGGTGAPNSPLHF.

The gene calls are TRBV7-2 and TRBJ2-7; TRBD1 matches at 7 bases. With V trimmed by 4 bases and J by 6 bases, 6 bases remained unmatched. CDR1 is SGHTA, CDR2 FQGNSA, per germline. The CDR3 covers 13 residues. As DNA, the CDR3 is TGTGCCAGCAGCTCACCGACAGGGCTCGAGCAGTACTTC. Encoded protein: CASSSPTGLEQYF.

V usage is TRBV19 and J usage is TRBJ1-2, with TRBD1 matching 7 bases. The ends lost 6 bases at V and 6 bases at J; junction bases unmatched: 7. Germline CDR1 and CDR2: LNHDA and SQIVND (reference sequence). The CDR3 length is 13 residues. The CDR3 nucleotides read TGTGCCAGTAGGACCGGGACAGCCCATGGCTACACCTTC. Its translation is CASRTGTAHGYTF.

The rearrangement links TRBV9 to TRBJ1-4, with D possibly being TRBD1 (6 bases). V lost 7 bases and J lost 6, with 16 bases in between. The germline V gene encodes CDR1 SGDLS and CDR2 YYNGEE. CDR3 size: 14 residues. The CDR3 is CASGAGAGDEKLFF. CDR3 nucleotides: TGTGCCAGCGGTGCGGGGGCTGGTGATGAAAAACTGTTTTTT.

The gene calls are TRBV7-3 and TRBJ2-1, with 11 bases matching TRBD2. This CDR3 spans 19 amino acids. The trim removed 5 bases at V and 5 bases at J, leaving 17 bases unmatched. Germline V gene data show CDR1 as SGHTA and CDR2 as FQGTGA. This CDR3 is CASSPTVVPASGRHNEQFF. CDR3 sequence (DNA): TGTGCCAGCAGCCCCACAGTTGTTCCGGCTAGCGGGAGGCACAATGAGCAGTTCTTC. The whole variable domain, remainder taken from reference TRBV7-3 and TRBJ2-1, is GAGVSQTPSNKVTEKGKYVELRCDPISGHTALYWYRQSLGQGPEFLIYFQGTGAADDSGLPNDRFFAVRPEGSVSTLKIQRTERGDSAVYLCASSPTVVPASGRHNEQFFGPGTRLTVL.